This TCR beta chain was captured by sequencing in a study of lymphopenia after photon versus proton radiotherapy. Study-level findings and limits: A bigger post-nadir fall in TCR diversity correlated inversely with survival time in deceased patients. Better survival with proton therapy was suggested as possible, not demonstrated. After lymphocyte nadir, photon-treated repertoires showed oligoclonal expansion, especially CD8+ Temra.

Assay: immunoSEQ multiplex PCR; the TCRdb copy retains only in-frame clones and omits some. The sample consists of around 30,000 clones, 80% to 90% of them appearing once. In germline, CDR1 is MDHEN, CDR2 SYDVKM. Trimming removed 6 bases at V and 6 bases at J, with 12 bases between. CDR3 size: 12 residues. Details on this clone: Its matching antigen is unknown.

Sequenced material: peripheral blood, taken from a patient treated with proton-based radiotherapy. The TCR comes from a woman in her 70s with pancreatic cancer. Some clones in this sample may be carry-over from other donors' samples. This sequence joins TRBV28 and TRBJ2-7; either TRBD1 or TRBD2 may fit D (5 bases each). Here the CDR3 DNA reads TGTGCCAGCAGCACCACTAGGGGCGAGCAGTACTTC. As protein: CASSTTRGEQYF.